The present entry profiles one T cell receptor (beta chain) with its context. This clone was detected many times. Its antigen target is currently unknown. No much larger clone is present one base from it, and per-base qualities are unavailable. The cysteine opens and the phenylalanine closes a CDR3 of 15 amino acids. Just CDR3 DNA is preserved here, 45 bases in frame from base 1. Sequences SEHNR (CDR1) and FQNEAQ (CDR2) are obtained from the germline V gene (reference sequence). Trimming costs V 1 base and J 7 bases, and their ends lie 13 bases apart. The sample comes from a study of CD8+ T cells in alopecia areata (dated by TCRdb to 2016 to 2019). Looking at the study overall: In both human patients and the C3H/HeJ mouse model, the study applied high-throughput TCRbeta sequencing to look at T cell clonal expansion in alopecia areata. In humans, TCRbeta sequencing was performed on scalp tissue and on sorted CD4+ and CD8+ peripheral blood T cells from healthy controls and from patients with patchy or totalis/universalis alopecia areata. Clonality in the scalp was compared among normal scalp (n=4), patchy alopecia areata scalp (n=8), and alopecia totalis/universalis scalp (n=8). The RNA source kit depended on sample type: the PAXgene miRNA kit for fixed scalp, the miRNeasy kit for PBMCs, and the RNeasy kit for mouse skin. TCRbeta CDR3 regions were amplified by immunoSEQ multiplex PCR using 35 Vbeta forward and 13 Jbeta reverse primers. The paper as a whole reports these results and caveats: TCR sequences shared between patients were less clear than in mice, possibly partly because of HLA diversity in the patient population. Compared with normal scalp, lesional scalp, particularly in alopecia totalis/universalis, had higher clonality and more expanded CD8+ clones, which suggests antigenic drive. Unlike mouse skin, which is dominated by gammadelta T cells, normal human skin has resident alphabeta T cells that are also sequenced, and this complicates analysis of the scalp TCR repertoire.

From alopecia areata patients, peripheral blood was collected along with lesional scalp punch biopsies. After PBMCs were isolated by density centrifugation and stained for CD3, CD4 and CD8, a FACSAria was used to sort CD4+ and CD8+ T cells. Untreated alopecia areata patients were recruited as part of a multicenter biomarker study. Blood CD8+ T cells from about 5 biomarker-study patients were further sorted into NKG2D-low and NKG2D-high fractions. Libraries were prepared through the immunoSEQ multiplex PCR assay. RNA was extracted from all samples and reverse transcribed into cDNA as template for TCR sequencing. SuperScript III was used to make first-strand cDNA, primed with a 2:1 mix of oligo-dT and random hexamers. A synthetic immune receptor repertoire was used to measure amplification bias, and any remaining bias was corrected computationally. Per the source publication's procedure: Raw reads were preprocessed for error removal, and CDR3 was defined according to IMGT conventions as running from the conserved cysteine to phenylalanine. Clonality was computed by normalizing Shannon entropy by log2 of the number of productive unique TCRs and subtracting the result from 1. Whether each scalp clone was CD4 or CD8 was inferred by checking scalp TCRbeta sequences against the CD4 and CD8 repertoires from sorted blood. Drawn from immuneACCESS, this table holds only the in-frame rearrangements with V and J called that TCRdb kept. Clones are partly lost; checked studies trace under half to an unresolved V gene and leave the rest unexplained. V and J calls and clone size follow that table, whereas D and trimming were derived from the DNA. The sample table records roughly 35,000 clones; roughly 53% of these occur just once. Of the sample, around 40% is held by the ten largest clones.

Sequences were obtained from NKG2D-high CD8+ T cells sorted from blood. The cell subset or site label of this sample denotes: sorted CD8+ NKG2D-high blood T cells. The TCR sequence derives from a human donor with alopecia areata. Rearrangement joined TRBV7-9 to TRBJ1-4; D gene: possibly TRBD1, on 5 matching bases. The CDR3 reads CASSLEGTRSEKLFF. The nucleotide sequence reads as follows: TGTGCCAGCAGCTTAGAGGGGACTCGCAGTGAAAAACTGTTTTTT.